A single sample gave rise to the 11 T cell receptor beta chains below, sequenced in a study of identical twins. TCRdb passed the 5' RACE reads through MiXCR, listing each CDR3 protein once. The profile shows 200,000 to 250,000 distinct CDR3 sequences, roughly a tenth of them singletons. Sequenced material: memory T cells sorted from blood. Receptors originate from a man aged 45-65 years in good health.

CDR3 nucleotides: TGCAGTGCTAGACCACAGGCGCCCTATCAGCCCCAGCATTTT. This codes for CSARPQAPYQPQHF. The chain carries TRBV20-1 and TRBJ1-5; weak D call: TRBD1 (5 bases). The V end lost 2 bases, the J end lost 5 bases, and 13 bases lay between the germline ends. This CDR3 is 14 amino acids long. The V gene's germline CDR1 is DFQATT and CDR2 SNEGSKA (reference sequence).

This clonotype was observed many times. The rearrangement links TRBV12-3 or TRBV12-4 to TRBJ2-7; D may be TRBD1 (6 bases). This CDR3 has 18 amino acids. V was shortened by 3 bases and J by 4 bases, with 25 bases between the two germline ends. This CDR3 reads CASSFAGSSRGRKYEQYF. The CDR3 coding sequence is TGTGCCAGCAGTTTCGCCGGTAGCTCCAGGGGCCGAAAATACGAGCAGTACTTC.

V gene TRBV20-1 combines with J gene TRBJ1-2; possibly TRBD1 for D (5 bases). Germline V gene sequence: CDR1 DFQATT, CDR2 SNEGSKA (reference sequence). V lost 1 base, J lost 2 bases, and 26 bases lay in between. The CDR3 length is 19 residues. In DNA form, the CDR3 reads TGCAGTGCTAGAGGGGGGGGAATCCCGATTACACCAGTCAACTATGGCTACACCTTC. This translates into CSARGGGIPITPVNYGYTF.

This clonotype has a count of ten or more. The gene calls are TRBV29-1 and TRBJ1-1; D might be TRBD1 (5 bases). Trimming cost V 3 bases and J 7 bases, with 18 bases left between them. Germline CDR1 is SQVTM and CDR2 is ANQGSEA. There are 14 residues in the CDR3. The CDR3 coding sequence is TGCAGCGTTGAGGGAAGGGCAGGGAATTATGAAGCTTTCTTT. Translation gives CSVEGRAGNYEAFF.

In this sample, this clonotype turned up many times. The V and J genes are TRBV10-3 and TRBJ2-3, with 9 bases identical to TRBD1. The V gene's germline CDR1 is ENHRY and CDR2 SYGVKD. Germline trimming cut 3 bases from V and 4 bases from J; bases unmatched to any gene: 11. The CDR3 consists of 17 residues. CDR3 loop: CAISDLRQGGLADTQYF. The CDR3 nucleotides are TGTGCCATCAGTGACCTAAGACAGGGGGGGTTGGCAGATACGCAGTATTTT.

This clonotype was seen ten or more times. The rearrangement joins TRBV12-3 or TRBV12-4 to TRBJ1-2; maybe TRBD1 (6 bases). This CDR3 has 14 amino acids. Trimming stripped 5 bases from V and 6 bases from J, with 16 bases between. The CDR3 DNA reads as TGTGCCAGCAGTCGCCGGGGGGGCGACCATGGCTACACCTTC. Protein: CASSRRGGDHGYTF.

In the case of this clonotype: A read error is possible here, since a much larger clone lies one base away. This chain joins TRBV5-1 and TRBJ2-5; 11 bases line up with TRBD2. Germline-derived CDR1 and CDR2 are SGHRS and YFSETQ. The CDR3 contains 15 residues. The J segment lost 2 bases and the V segment lost 4 bases, leaving 4 bases of the junction unmatched. CDR3 in DNA: TGCGCCAGCAGCACTAGCGGGAGTGAACAAGAGACCCAGTACTTC. Amino acids: CASSTSGSEQETQYF. Based on the CDR3 plus reference TRBV5-1 and TRBJ2-5, the full variable domain is KAGVTQTPRYLIKTRGQQVTLSCSPISGHRSVSWYQQTPGQGLQFLFEYFSETQRNKGNFPGRFSGRQFSNSRSEMNVSTLELGDSALYLCASSTSGSEQETQYFGPGTRLLVL.

Only a few counts were recorded for this clonotype. V and J are TRBV12-3 or TRBV12-4 and TRBJ1-2; tentative D call: TRBD1 (6 bases). This CDR3 is 13 amino acids long. Trimming pared 7 bases from V and 8 bases from J, leaving 17 bases between. The CDR3 sequence is CASTTGSRLGYTF. The CDR3 coding sequence is TGTGCCAGCACGACAGGATCGCGTCTAGGCTACACCTTC.

A few counts support this clonotype. V is TRBV4-2 and J is TRBJ2-5; D may match TRBD1 or TRBD2 (5 bases each). The germline V and J ends were trimmed by 6 bases and 4 bases, with 18 bases remaining between them. The CDR3 has 15 residues. CDR1 and CDR2 (germline): LGHNA, YNFKEQ. Written as DNA, the CDR3 is TGTGCCAGCAGTAACACGGGGCTAGTCTCAGAGACCCAGTACTTC. Amino acids: CASSNTGLVSETQYF.

The chain uses TRBV20-1 and TRBJ1-2; unclear D gene. CDR3 length: 13 residues. Germline V gene sequence: CDR1 DFQATT, CDR2 SNEGSKA (reference sequence). The V end lost 0 bases, the J end lost 5 bases, and 10 bases lay between the germline ends. The CDR3 reads CSARDWAEYGYTF. The CDR3 DNA follows: TGCAGTGCTAGAGATTGGGCCGAGTATGGCTACACCTTC.

This clonotype was counted ten times or more. The chain combines TRBV4-2 with TRBJ2-1; D ambiguous. The CDR3 runs 15 residues. The germline V and J ends were trimmed by 0 bases and 5 bases, with 11 bases remaining between them. Germline V gives CDR1 LGHNA, CDR2 YNFKEQ. The CDR3 coding sequence is TGTGCCAGCAGCCAAGATAAGGCAGTTAACAATGAGCAGTTCTTC. Translating it yields CASSQDKAVNNEQFF.